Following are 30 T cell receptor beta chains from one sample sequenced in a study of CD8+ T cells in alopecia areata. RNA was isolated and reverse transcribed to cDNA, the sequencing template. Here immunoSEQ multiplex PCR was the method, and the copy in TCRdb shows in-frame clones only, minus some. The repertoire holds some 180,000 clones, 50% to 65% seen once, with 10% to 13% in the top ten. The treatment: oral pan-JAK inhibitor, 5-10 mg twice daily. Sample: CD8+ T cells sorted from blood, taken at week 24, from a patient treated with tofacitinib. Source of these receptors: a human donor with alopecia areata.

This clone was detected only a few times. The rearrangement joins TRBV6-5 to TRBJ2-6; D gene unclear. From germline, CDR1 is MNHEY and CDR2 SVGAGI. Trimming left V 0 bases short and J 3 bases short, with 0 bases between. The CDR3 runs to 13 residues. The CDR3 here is CASSYSGANVLTF. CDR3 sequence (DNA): TGTGCCAGCAGTTACTCTGGGGCCAACGTCCTGACTTTC.

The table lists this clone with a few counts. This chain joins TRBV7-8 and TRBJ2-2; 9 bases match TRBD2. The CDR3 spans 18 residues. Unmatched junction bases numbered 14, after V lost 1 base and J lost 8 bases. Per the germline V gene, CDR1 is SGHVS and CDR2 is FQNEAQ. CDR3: CASSLGGSGGPLGGELFF. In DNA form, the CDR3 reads TGTGCCAGCAGCTTAGGCGGTAGCGGGGGCCCTCTAGGGGGGGAGCTGTTTTTT.

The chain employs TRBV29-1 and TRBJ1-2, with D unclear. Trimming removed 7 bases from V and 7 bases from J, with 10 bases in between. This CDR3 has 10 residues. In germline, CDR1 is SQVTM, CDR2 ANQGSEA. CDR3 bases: TGCAGCGCTGGACTGGGTGGCTACACCTTC. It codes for CSAGLGGYTF.

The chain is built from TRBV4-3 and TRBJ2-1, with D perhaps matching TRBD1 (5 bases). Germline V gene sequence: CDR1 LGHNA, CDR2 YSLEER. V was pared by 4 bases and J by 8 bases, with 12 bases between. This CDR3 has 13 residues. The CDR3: CASSRSQGDEQFF. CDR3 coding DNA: TGCGCCAGCAGCCGATCGCAGGGCGATGAGCAGTTCTTC.

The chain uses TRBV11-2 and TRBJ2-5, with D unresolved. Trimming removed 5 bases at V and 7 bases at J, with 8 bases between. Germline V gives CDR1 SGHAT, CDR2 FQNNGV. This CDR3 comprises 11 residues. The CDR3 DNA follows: TGTGCCAGCAGCCCCGGACCGACCCAGTACTTC. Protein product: CASSPGPTQYF.

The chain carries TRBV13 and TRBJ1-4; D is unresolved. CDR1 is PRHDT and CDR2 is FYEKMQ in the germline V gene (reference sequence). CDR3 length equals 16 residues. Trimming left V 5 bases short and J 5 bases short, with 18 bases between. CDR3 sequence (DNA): TGTGCCAGCAGCAAATGGCCCCGGACGGACAATGAAAAACTGTTTTTT. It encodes CASSKWPRTDNEKLFF.

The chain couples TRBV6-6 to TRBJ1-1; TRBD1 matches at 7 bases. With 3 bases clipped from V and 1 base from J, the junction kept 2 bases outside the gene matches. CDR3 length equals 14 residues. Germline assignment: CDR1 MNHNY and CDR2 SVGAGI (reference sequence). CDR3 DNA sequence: TGTGCCAGCAGTTATGGGACAGCGAACACTGAAGCTTTCTTT. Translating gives CASSYGTANTEAFF.

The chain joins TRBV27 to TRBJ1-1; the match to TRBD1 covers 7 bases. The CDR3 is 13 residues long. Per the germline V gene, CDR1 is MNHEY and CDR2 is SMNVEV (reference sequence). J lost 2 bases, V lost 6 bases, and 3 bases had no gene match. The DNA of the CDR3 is TGTGCCAGCAGCCCAGGGGGAAACACTGAAGCTTTCTTT. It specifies CASSPGGNTEAFF.

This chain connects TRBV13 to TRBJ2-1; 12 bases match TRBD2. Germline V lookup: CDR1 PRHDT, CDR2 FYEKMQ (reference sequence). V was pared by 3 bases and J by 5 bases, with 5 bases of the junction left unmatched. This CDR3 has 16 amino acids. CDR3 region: CASSFPTSGGNNEQFF. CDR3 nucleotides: TGTGCCAGCAGCTTCCCGACTAGCGGGGGAAACAATGAGCAGTTCTTC.

DNA of the CDR3: TGCGCCAGCAGCCAAGATACTTTGGGACAGTACAATGAGCAGTTCTTC. As protein: CASSQDTLGQYNEQFF. The rearrangement joins TRBV4-3 to TRBJ2-1, with 7 bases fitting TRBD1. With 0 bases clipped from V and 4 bases from J, the junction kept 6 bases outside the gene matches. The CDR3 consists of 16 residues. Germline V gene lookup returns CDR1 LGHNA and CDR2 YSLEER.

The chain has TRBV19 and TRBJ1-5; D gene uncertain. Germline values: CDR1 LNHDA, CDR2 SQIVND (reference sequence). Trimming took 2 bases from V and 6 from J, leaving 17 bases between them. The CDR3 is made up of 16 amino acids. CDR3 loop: CASSIKDEGYSQPQHF. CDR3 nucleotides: TGTGCCAGTAGTATAAAGGACGAGGGTTATAGTCAGCCCCAGCATTTT. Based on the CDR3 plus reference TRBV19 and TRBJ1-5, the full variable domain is DGGITQSPKYLFRKEGQNVTLSCEQNLNHDAMYWYRQDPGQGLRLIYYSQIVNDFQKGDIAEGYSVSREKKESFPLTVTSAQKNPTAFYLCASSIKDEGYSQPQHFGDGTRLSIL.

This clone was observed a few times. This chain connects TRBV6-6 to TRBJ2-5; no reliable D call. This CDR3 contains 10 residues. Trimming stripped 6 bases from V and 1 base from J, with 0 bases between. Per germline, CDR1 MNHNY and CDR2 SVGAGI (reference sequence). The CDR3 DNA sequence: TGTGCCAGCAGCCAAGAGACCCAGTACTTC. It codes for CASSQETQYF.

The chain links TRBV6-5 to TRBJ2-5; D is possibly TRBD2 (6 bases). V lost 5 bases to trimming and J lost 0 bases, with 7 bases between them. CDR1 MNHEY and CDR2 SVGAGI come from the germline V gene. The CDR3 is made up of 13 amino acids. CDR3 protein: CASSGGNQETQYF. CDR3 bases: TGTGCCAGCAGTGGAGGGAACCAAGAGACCCAGTACTTC.

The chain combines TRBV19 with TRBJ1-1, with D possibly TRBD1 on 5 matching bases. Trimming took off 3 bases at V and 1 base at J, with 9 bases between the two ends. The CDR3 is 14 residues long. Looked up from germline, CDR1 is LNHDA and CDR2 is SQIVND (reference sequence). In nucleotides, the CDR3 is TGTGCCAGTAGTATGGGGACGGGGAACACTGAAGCTTTCTTT. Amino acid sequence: CASSMGTGNTEAFF.

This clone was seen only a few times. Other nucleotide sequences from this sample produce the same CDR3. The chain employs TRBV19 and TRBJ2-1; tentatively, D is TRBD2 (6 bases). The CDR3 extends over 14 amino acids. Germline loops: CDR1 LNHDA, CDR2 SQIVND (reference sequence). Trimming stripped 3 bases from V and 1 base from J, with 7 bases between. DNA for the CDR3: TGTGCCAGTAGTATTGGGGGGTCCTACAATGAGCAGTTCTTC. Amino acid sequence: CASSIGGSYNEQFF.

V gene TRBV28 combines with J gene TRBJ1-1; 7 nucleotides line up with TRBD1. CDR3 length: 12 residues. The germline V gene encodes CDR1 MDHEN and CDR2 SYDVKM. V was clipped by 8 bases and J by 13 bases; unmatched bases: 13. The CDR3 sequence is CASGRIRTGYFF. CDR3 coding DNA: TGTGCCAGCGGGCGAATTAGGACAGGTTATTTCTTT. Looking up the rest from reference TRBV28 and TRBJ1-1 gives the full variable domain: DVKVTQSSRYLVKRTGEKVFLECVQDMDHENMFWYRQDPGLGLRLIYFSYDVKMKEKGDIPEGYSVSREKKERFSLILESASTNQTSMYLCASGRIRTGYFFGQGTRLTVV.

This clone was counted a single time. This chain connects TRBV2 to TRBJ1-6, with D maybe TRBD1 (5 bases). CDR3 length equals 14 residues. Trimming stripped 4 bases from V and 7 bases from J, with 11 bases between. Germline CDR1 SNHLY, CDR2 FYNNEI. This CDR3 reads CASSGTPGNSPLHF. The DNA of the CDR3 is TGTGCCAGCAGTGGGACCCCAGGGAATTCACCCCTCCACTTT.

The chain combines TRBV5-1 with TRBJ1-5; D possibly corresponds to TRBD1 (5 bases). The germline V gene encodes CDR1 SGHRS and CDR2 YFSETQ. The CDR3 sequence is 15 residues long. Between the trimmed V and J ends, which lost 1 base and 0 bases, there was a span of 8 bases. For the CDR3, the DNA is TGCGCCAGCAGCTTGAGGGGCGATAGCAATCAGCCCCAGCATTTT. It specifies CASSLRGDSNQPQHF.

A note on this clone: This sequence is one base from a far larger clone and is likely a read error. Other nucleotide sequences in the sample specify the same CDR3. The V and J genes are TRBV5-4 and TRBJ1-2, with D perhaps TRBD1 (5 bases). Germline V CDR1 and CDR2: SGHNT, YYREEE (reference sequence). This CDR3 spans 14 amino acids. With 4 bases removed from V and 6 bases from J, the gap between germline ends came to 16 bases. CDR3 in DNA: TGTGCCAGCAGCCAAACGGCAGGGAGGCATGGCTACACCTTC. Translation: CASSQTAGRHGYTF. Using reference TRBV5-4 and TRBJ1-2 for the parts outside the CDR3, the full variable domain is ETGVTQSPTHLIKTRGQQVTLRCSSQSGHNTVSWYQQALGQGPQFIFQYYREEENGRGNFPPRFSGLQFPNYSSELNVNALELDDSALYLCASSQTAGRHGYTFGSGTRLTVV.

The CDR3, as DNA: TGTGCCAACAGCGTTGGGGACAGGGACTTGCAGTACTTC. Protein: CANSVGDRDLQYF. The rearrangement links TRBV28 to TRBJ2-7; 9 bases match TRBD1. Trimming took 10 bases from V and 9 from J; bases not matched to a gene: 13. Germline V CDR1 and CDR2: MDHEN, SYDVKM. The CDR3 extends over 13 amino acids.

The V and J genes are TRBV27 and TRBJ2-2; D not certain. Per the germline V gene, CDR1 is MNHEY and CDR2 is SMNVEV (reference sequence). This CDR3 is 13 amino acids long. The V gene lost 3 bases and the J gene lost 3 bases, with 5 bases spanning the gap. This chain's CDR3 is CASSFRDTGELFF. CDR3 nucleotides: TGTGCCAGCAGTTTTCGGGACACCGGGGAGCTGTTTTTT.

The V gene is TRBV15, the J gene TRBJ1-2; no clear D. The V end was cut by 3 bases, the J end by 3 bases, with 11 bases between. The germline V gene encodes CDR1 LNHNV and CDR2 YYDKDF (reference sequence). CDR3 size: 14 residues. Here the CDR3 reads CATSSGRSDYGYTF. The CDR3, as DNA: TGTGCCACCAGCAGTGGACGGTCCGACTATGGCTACACCTTC.

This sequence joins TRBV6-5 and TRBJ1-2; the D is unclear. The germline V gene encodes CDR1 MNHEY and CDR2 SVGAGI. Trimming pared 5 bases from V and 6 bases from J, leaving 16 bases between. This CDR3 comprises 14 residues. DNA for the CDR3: TGTGCCAGCAGTGGACGTGACACGGTTGATGGCTACACCTTC. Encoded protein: CASSGRDTVDGYTF.

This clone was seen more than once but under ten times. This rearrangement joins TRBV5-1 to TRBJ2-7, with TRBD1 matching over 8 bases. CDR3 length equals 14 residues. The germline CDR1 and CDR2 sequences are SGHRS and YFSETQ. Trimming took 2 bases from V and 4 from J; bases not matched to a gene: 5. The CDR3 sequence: CASSFRQGTYEQYF. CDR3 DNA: TGCGCCAGCAGCTTCAGACAGGGGACGTACGAGCAGTACTTC.

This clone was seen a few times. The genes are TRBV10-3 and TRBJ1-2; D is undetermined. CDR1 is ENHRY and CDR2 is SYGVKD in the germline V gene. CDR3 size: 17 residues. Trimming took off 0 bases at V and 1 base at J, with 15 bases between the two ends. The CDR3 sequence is CAISESEGSGINYGYTF. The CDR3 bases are TGTGCCATCAGTGAGTCAGAAGGGAGTGGGATTAACTATGGCTACACCTTC.

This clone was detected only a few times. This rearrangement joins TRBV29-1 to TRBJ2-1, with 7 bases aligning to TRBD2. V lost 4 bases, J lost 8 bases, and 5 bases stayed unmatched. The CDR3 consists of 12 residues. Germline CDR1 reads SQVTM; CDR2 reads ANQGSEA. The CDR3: CSVVLGGDEQFF. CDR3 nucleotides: TGCAGCGTTGTTTTGGGGGGGGATGAGCAGTTCTTC.

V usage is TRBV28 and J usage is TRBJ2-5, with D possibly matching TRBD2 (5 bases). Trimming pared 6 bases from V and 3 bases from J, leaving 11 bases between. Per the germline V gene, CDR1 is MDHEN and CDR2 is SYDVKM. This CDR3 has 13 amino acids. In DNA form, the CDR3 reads TGTGCCAGCAGACCGATACTAGAAGAGACCCAGTACTTC. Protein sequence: CASRPILEETQYF.

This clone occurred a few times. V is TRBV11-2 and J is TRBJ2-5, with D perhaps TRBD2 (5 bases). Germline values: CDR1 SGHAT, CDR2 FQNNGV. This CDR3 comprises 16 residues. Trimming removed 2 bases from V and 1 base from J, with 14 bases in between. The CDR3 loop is CASSLNDGDFQETQYF. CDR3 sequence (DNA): TGTGCCAGCAGCTTAAACGACGGGGATTTCCAAGAGACCCAGTACTTC.

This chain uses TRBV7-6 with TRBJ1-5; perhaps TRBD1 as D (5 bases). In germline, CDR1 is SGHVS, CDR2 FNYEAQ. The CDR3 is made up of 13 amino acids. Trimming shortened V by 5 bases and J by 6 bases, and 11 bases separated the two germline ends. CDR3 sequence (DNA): TGTGCCAGCAGCCTTTCGACAGTTCAGCCCCAGCATTTT. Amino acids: CASSLSTVQPQHF.

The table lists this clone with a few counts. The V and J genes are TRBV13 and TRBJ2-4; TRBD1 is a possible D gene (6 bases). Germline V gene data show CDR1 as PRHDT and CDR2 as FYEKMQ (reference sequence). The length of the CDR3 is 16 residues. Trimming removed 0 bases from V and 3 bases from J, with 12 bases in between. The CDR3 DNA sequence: TGTGCCAGCAGCTTAGGATGGGGGCAGGTCAAAAACATTCAGTACTTC. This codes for CASSLGWGQVKNIQYF.